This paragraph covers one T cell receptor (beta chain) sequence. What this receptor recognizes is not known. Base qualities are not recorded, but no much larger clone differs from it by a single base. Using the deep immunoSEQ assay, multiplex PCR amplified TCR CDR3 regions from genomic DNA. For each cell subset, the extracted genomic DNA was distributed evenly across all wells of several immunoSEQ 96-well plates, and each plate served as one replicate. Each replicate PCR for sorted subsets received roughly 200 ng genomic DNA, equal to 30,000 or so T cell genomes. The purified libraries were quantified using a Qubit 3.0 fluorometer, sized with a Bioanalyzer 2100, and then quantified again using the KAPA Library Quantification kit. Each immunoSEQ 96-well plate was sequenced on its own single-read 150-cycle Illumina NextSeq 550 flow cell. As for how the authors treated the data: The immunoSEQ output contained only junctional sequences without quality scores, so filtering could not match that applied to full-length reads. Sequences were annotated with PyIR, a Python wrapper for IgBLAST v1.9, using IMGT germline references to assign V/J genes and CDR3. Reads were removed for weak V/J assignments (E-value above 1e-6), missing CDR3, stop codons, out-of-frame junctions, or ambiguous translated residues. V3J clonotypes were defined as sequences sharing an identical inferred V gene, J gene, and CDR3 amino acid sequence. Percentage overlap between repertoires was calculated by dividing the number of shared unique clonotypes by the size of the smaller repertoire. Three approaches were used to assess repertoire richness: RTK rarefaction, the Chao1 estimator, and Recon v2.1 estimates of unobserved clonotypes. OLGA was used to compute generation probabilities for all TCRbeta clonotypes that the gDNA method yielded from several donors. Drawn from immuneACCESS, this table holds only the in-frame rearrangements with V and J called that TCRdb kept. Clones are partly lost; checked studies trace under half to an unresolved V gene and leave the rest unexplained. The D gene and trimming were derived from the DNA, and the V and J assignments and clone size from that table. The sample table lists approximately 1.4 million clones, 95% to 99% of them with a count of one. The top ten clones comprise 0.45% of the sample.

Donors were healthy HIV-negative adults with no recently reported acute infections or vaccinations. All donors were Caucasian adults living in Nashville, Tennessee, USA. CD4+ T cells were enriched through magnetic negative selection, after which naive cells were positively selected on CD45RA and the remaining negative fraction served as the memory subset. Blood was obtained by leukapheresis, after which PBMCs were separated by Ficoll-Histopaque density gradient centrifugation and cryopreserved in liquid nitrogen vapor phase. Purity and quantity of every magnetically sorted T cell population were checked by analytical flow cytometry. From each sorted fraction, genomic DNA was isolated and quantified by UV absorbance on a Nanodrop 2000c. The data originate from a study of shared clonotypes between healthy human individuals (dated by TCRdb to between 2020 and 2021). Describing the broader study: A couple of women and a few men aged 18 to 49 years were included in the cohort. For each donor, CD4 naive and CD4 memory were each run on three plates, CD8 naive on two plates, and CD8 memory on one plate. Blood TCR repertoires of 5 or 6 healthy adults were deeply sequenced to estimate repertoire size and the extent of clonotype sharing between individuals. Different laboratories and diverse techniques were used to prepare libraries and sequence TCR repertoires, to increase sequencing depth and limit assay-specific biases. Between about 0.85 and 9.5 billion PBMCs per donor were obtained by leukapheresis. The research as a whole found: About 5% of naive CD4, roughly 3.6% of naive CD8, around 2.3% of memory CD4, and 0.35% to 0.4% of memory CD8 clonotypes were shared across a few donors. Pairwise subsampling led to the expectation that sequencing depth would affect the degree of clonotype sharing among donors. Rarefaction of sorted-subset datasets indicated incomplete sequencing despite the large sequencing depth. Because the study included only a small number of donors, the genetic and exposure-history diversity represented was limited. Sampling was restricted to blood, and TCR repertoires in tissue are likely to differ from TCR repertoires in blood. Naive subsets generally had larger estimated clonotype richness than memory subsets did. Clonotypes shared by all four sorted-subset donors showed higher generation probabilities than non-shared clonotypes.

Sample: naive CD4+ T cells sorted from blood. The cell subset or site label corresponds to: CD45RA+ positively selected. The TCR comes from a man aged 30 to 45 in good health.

The bases are TGTGCCAGCAGCTTAGCGGAGACCTACAATGAGCAGTTCTTC. It encodes CASSLAETYNEQFF. The chain links TRBV7-2 with TRBJ2-1; there is no confident call for the D gene. Its CDR3 holds 14 amino acids, cysteine through phenylalanine. Only the CDR3 part of the read is kept: 42 bases, read in frame from the first base. CDR1 SGHTA and CDR2 FQGNSA were looked up in the germline V gene. V is cut by 0 bases and J by 2 bases, and the space between the germline ends is 5 bases.